The 23 T cell receptor beta chains below all came from one sample that was sequenced in a study of T cell responses to AZD1222 COVID-19 vaccine (dated by TCRdb to about 2021). The sample's time point label is to be understood as: baseline before first vaccination. The library was made by the immunoSEQ multiplex PCR assay. Sourced from immuneACCESS, this table was stored by TCRdb with only in-frame sequences that have V and J called. A share of the clones is absent; for the studies checked, an unresolved V gene accounts for under half, and the remainder has no known explanation. Within this sample are approximately 100,000 clones, with approximately 87% of them counted one time only. The top ten clonotypes cover less than 3.5% of the sample. This specimen consisted of peripheral blood, obtained on day 0 of AZD1222 vaccination. The receptor source for this set is an adult in good health.

This chain links TRBV11-2 with TRBJ2-2; 7 nucleotides agree with TRBD2. Per the germline V gene, CDR1 is SGHAT and CDR2 is FQNNGV. There are 16 residues in the CDR3. V lost 1 base to trimming and J lost 5 bases; unmatched junction nucleotides: 7. The CDR3, as DNA: TGTGCCAGCAGCTTAGTCGCCCTAGCGGTAACCGGGGAGCTGTTTTTT. It is translated as CASSLVALAVTGELFF.

The rearrangement uses TRBV6-2 or TRBV6-3 and TRBJ2-2, with D tentatively TRBD1 (5 bases). Germline V gene lookup returns CDR1 MNHEY and CDR2 SVGEGT. CDR3 length: 16 amino acids. With 5 bases removed from V and 3 bases from J, the gap between germline ends came to 16 bases. In nucleotides, the CDR3 is TGTGCCAGCAGTCTTTTTGACAGCAGTTACACCGGGGAGCTGTTTTTT. Translating gives CASSLFDSSYTGELFF.

The chain joins TRBV7-9 to TRBJ1-5; the D is unclear. The V end lost 3 bases, the J end lost 11 bases, and 14 bases lay between the germline ends. There are 13 residues in the CDR3. Germline assignment: CDR1 SEHNR and CDR2 FQNEAQ (reference sequence). Here the CDR3 reads CASSFDPGLAQHF. The CDR3 DNA sequence: TGTGCCAGCAGCTTTGATCCGGGTTTGGCCCAGCATTTT. Based on the CDR3 plus reference TRBV7-9 and TRBJ1-5, the full variable domain is DTGVSQNPRHKITKRGQNVTFRCDPISEHNRLYWYRQTLGQGPEFLTYFQNEAQLEKSRLLSDRFSAERPKGSFSTLEIQRTEQGDSAMYLCASSFDPGLAQHFGDGTRLSIL.

The rearrangement links TRBV10-2 to TRBJ2-2, with 8 bases aligning to TRBD2. CDR3 length: 16 residues. CDR1 is WSHSY and CDR2 is SAAADI in the germline V gene. The V segment lost 6 bases and the J segment 4 bases; nucleotides outside the gene matches: 10. For the CDR3, the DNA is TGCGCCAGCAGGCCAGCGGGGGCCGCGGGCACCGGGGAGCTGTTTTTT. Protein product: CASRPAGAAGTGELFF.

The chain is built from TRBV7-2 and TRBJ2-7; TRBD2 is a possible D gene (6 bases). The CDR3 extends over 13 amino acids. V was trimmed by 2 bases and J by 5 bases, leaving 10 bases between them. Germline V lookup: CDR1 SGHTA, CDR2 FQGNSA. This CDR3 is CASSLRSGDEQYF. As DNA, the CDR3 is TGTGCCAGCAGCTTAAGGTCGGGGGACGAGCAGTACTTC.

The V and J genes are TRBV5-1 and TRBJ2-3, with 10 bases matching TRBD2. The ends lost 5 bases at V and 0 bases at J; junction bases unmatched: 9. CDR3 size: 17 residues. Germline V gene data show CDR1 as SGHRS and CDR2 as YFSETQ. In DNA, the CDR3 is TGCGCCAGCAGGATGGCTAGCGGGGGCCTTAGCACAGATACGCAGTATTTT. Amino acid sequence: CASRMASGGLSTDTQYF.

The genes are TRBV3-1 (or the pseudogene TRBV3-2) and TRBJ2-5; 8 bases map to TRBD1. Germline lookup yields CDR1 LGHDT and CDR2 YNNKEL (reference sequence). V was pared by 1 base and J by 2 bases, with 3 bases of the junction left unmatched. The CDR3 extends over 15 amino acids. The CDR3 region has the DNA TGTGCCAGCAGCCAAGCCCGGACAGGGCAAGAGACCCAGTACTTC. This translates into CASSQARTGQETQYF.

A single count supports this clone. The V and J genes are TRBV7-8 and TRBJ1-5; D not certain. Germline V lookup: CDR1 SGHVS, CDR2 FQNEAQ. There are 17 residues in the CDR3. V was cut by 3 bases and J by 0 bases, with 15 bases left in between. CDR3 sequence: CASSLSARTVSNQPQHF. In DNA form, the CDR3 reads TGTGCCAGCAGCTTGTCGGCCCGGACCGTTAGCAATCAGCCCCAGCATTTT.

This clone was seen only a few times. The V and J genes are TRBV19 and TRBJ2-7; unclear D gene. V was cut by 1 base and J by 8 bases, with 24 bases left in between. CDR1 LNHDA and CDR2 SQIVND come from the germline V gene (reference sequence). CDR3 length: 17 amino acids. The CDR3 sequence: CASSIAPGSARFIQQYF. In DNA form, the CDR3 reads TGTGCCAGTAGTATAGCCCCTGGCAGCGCCCGTTTCATTCAGCAGTACTTC.

CDR3 sequence: CASSFLGGEANSPLHF. The CDR3 DNA reads as TGTGCCAGCAGTTTCCTAGGGGGCGAGGCGAATTCACCCCTCCACTTT. The V gene is TRBV27, the J gene TRBJ1-6; 7 nucleotides agree with TRBD1. Germline lookup yields CDR1 MNHEY and CDR2 SMNVEV (reference sequence). The CDR3 length is 16 residues. V shed 3 bases, J shed 7 bases, and the junction held 9 bases outside the gene matches.

This chain connects TRBV4-2 to TRBJ2-7; a possible D gene is TRBD2 (7 bases). The germline CDR1 and CDR2 sequences are LGHNA and YNFKEQ. This CDR3 contains 14 residues. The germline V and J ends were trimmed by 1 base and 9 bases, with 16 bases remaining between them. DNA of the CDR3: TGTGCCAGCAGCCAAGGGTCGAGGGGGGGCAGGCAGTACTTC. Amino acids: CASSQGSRGGRQYF.

This CDR3 is CASSPGGGGQDTQYF. CDR3 nucleotide sequence: TGTGCCAGTAGCCCGGGAGGGGGGGGACAAGATACGCAGTATTTT. V usage is TRBV19 and J usage is TRBJ2-3; 8 bases are a match to TRBD2. CDR3 length equals 15 residues. Germline assignment: CDR1 LNHDA and CDR2 SQIVND (reference sequence). The V and J ends lost 6 bases and 5 bases, in that order; junction bases with no gene match: 10.

The rearrangement links TRBV9 to TRBJ2-3, with 10 positions matching TRBD1. This CDR3 has 15 amino acids. Losses at the gene ends were 4 bases for V and 11 bases for J; bases not matched to a gene: 13. CDR1 is SGDLS and CDR2 is YYNGEE in the germline V gene. This CDR3 reads CASSISSGTGEWQYF. DNA of the CDR3: TGTGCCAGCAGCATCTCCTCCGGGACAGGGGAGTGGCAGTATTTT.

The chain has TRBV5-6 and TRBJ1-4, with D unclear. The length of the CDR3 is 16 residues. The V gene lost 0 bases and the J gene lost 4 bases, with 13 bases spanning the gap. Germline CDR1 and CDR2: SGHDT and YYEEEE. CDR3: CASSLAGGRFNEKLFF. Here the CDR3 DNA reads TGTGCCAGCAGCTTGGCCGGTGGCAGGTTTAATGAAAAACTGTTTTTT.

V is TRBV5-5 and J is TRBJ2-2, with D perhaps TRBD1 (6 bases). CDR3 length: 15 residues. Germline CDR1 reads SGHKS; CDR2 reads YYEKEE (reference sequence). V lost 1 base to trimming and J lost 6 bases, with 13 bases between them. The CDR3 DNA follows: TGTGCCAGCAGCTTGCTTCCCGGGACACCCGGGGAGCTGTTTTTT. It yields the protein CASSLLPGTPGELFF.

This clone was detected only once. The chain links TRBV14 to TRBJ1-2; TRBD1 matches 8 bases. The CDR3 extends over 14 amino acids. Germline CDR1 is SGHDN and CDR2 is FVKESK. The ends lost 0 bases at V and 8 bases at J; junction bases unmatched: 5. The CDR3 DNA is TGTGCCAGCAGCCAAGAGCAGGGGGCGGGAGGCTACACCTTC. It codes for CASSQEQGAGGYTF.

As concerns this clone: Other DNA sequences within the sample encode an identical CDR3. This rearrangement joins TRBV11-2 to TRBJ1-2; D call uncertain. The V gene lost 3 bases and the J gene lost 4 bases, with 6 bases spanning the gap. The CDR3 is 12 residues long. Germline lookup yields CDR1 SGHAT and CDR2 FQNNGV. The CDR3 is CASSLGFYGYTF. In DNA form, the CDR3 reads TGTGCCAGCAGCTTGGGATTCTATGGCTACACCTTC.

The J gene is TRBJ1-1, the V gene TRBV5-1; a weak D match, TRBD1 (5 bases). Trimming removed 0 bases at V and 4 bases at J, with 16 bases between. Germline V gene data show CDR1 as SGHRS and CDR2 as YFSETQ. This CDR3 contains 16 residues. The CDR3 DNA is TGCGCCAGCAGCTTGGGAGGGGCAGAGGGTGGCACTGAAGCTTTCTTT. This gives the protein CASSLGGAEGGTEAFF.

J is TRBJ1-1 and V is TRBV18, with D uncertain. The CDR3 covers 12 residues. Germline V gives CDR1 KGHSH, CDR2 LQKENI. V lost 5 bases to trimming and J lost 1 base, with 5 bases between them. The CDR3 sequence is CASSSANTEAFF. CDR3 in DNA: TGTGCCAGCTCATCCGCGAACACTGAAGCTTTCTTT.

The rearrangement links TRBV7-2 to TRBJ1-3; D perhaps matches TRBD1 (5 bases). This CDR3 has 15 amino acids. Trimming left V 5 bases short and J 2 bases short, with 13 bases between. CDR1 and CDR2 (germline): SGHTA, FQGNSA. CDR3 coding DNA: TGTGCCAGCAGCCGCGACAGTTCACCTGGAAACACCATATATTTT. Residues: CASSRDSSPGNTIYF.

This sequence joins TRBV7-9 and TRBJ2-1; 11 nucleotides line up with TRBD2. The trim removed 5 bases at V and 5 bases at J, leaving 14 bases unmatched. The CDR3 has 18 residues. Germline V gives CDR1 SEHNR, CDR2 FQNEAQ (reference sequence). The CDR3 DNA reads TGTGCCAGCAGCCTACCAAGACGTCTAGCGGGGGGAAACAATGAGCAGTTCTTC. Residues: CASSLPRRLAGGNNEQFF.

This clone was observed a single time. The chain is built from TRBV11-3 and TRBJ2-2; 11 nucleotides agree with TRBD1. After removal of 0 bases from V and 7 bases from J, the junction contained 4 bases not matched to a gene. CDR1 SGHNT and CDR2 YENEEA come from the germline V gene. This CDR3 spans 16 amino acids. CDR3 nucleotides: TGTGCCAGCAGCTTAGATGGACAGGGGGCCGGCGGGGAGCTGTTTTTT. Protein: CASSLDGQGAGGELFF.

This chain joins TRBV11-2 and TRBJ2-3; D is uncertain. V was cut by 2 bases and J by 1 base, with 4 bases left in between. Germline CDR1 reads SGHAT; CDR2 reads FQNNGV. This CDR3 comprises 13 residues. CDR3 DNA: TGTGCCAGCAGCTTACCCGGCACAGATACGCAGTATTTT. Amino acids: CASSLPGTDTQYF.